Listed below are T cell receptor beta chains from one sample, sequenced in a study of blood T cell repertoires in COVID-19. Only in-frame clones appear in the TCRdb table, and some are missing; sequencing was by immunoSEQ multiplex PCR. The table lists 120,000 to 150,000 clones, approximately 90% of them singletons. The sequencing input was peripheral blood. The origin of the receptors is a human donor in a cohort sampled during active COVID-19. The CDR3 runs from the conserved cysteine through the conserved F or W. A D gene is named only where the DNA matches it firmly. Rows give clone size only sometimes, using once, few, many, or a class for an expanded clone.

d_call	v_call	j_call	clone_size	cdr3_nt	cdr3_aa
-	TRBV18	TRBJ2-3	-	TGTGCCAGCTCACCCGGGAGTGTGGGGGGAATCCTGGATACGCAGTATTTT	CASSPGSVGGILDTQYF
TRBD2	TRBV14	TRBJ2-3	once	TGTGCCAGCAGCCAACTAGCGGGGTCGCGACCGAGCACAGATACGCAGTATTTT	CASSQLAGSRPSTDTQYF
TRBD1	TRBV27	TRBJ2-3	-	TGTGCCAGCAGTAACCTCGGGACAGGGTTGTATTTT	CASSNLGTGLYF
TRBD1	TRBV29-1	TRBJ1-5	few	TGCAGCGTTGGGACAGGGGGGCCTTATAGCAATCAGCCCCAGCATTTT	CSVGTGGPYSNQPQHF
TRBD1	TRBV25-1	TRBJ2-2	-	TGTGCCAGCAGTGAGGGACAGGGGGACACCGGGGAGCTGTTTTTT	CASSEGQGDTGELFF
-	TRBV6-6	TRBJ1-4	once	TGTGCCAGCAGTAGCGGGGCCCAGAATGAAAAACTGTTTTTT	CASSSGAQNEKLFF
TRBD2	TRBV2	TRBJ2-3	-	TGTGCCAGCAGTGTTGCGGGGGTCAGCACAGATACGCAGTATTTT	CASSVAGVSTDTQYF
TRBD2	TRBV5-1	TRBJ2-3	-	TGCGCCAGCAGCTTAGCGGGGGGGCGTACAGATACGCAGTATTTT	CASSLAGGRTDTQYF
-	TRBV7-9	TRBJ1-4	-	TGTGCCAGCAGCTTAAGGGGTGGTGAAAAACTGTTTTTT	CASSLRGGEKLFF
-	TRBV7-8	TRBJ2-1	-	TGTGCCAGCAGCTTTGACAGCGACAATGAGCAGTTCTTC	CASSFDSDNEQFF
TRBD2	TRBV5-1	TRBJ2-3	-	TGCGCCAGCAGCTTGAGTGGGACTAGAAACACAGATACGCAGTATTTT	CASSLSGTRNTDTQYF
TRBD1	TRBV6-5	TRBJ1-2	-	TGTGCCAGCAGTCTCACCGGGACAGTGACTGGCTACACCTTC	CASSLTGTVTGYTF
TRBD1	TRBV9	TRBJ1-5	-	TGTGCCAGCAGCCACCGGGACAGGGGGCGTCAGCCCCAGCATTTT	CASSHRDRGRQPQHF
TRBD1	TRBV7-2	TRBJ1-1	once	TGTGCCAGCAGCCCTGACAGGGGCGGTGAAGCTTTCTTT	CASSPDRGGEAFF
TRBD2	TRBV11-1	TRBJ2-3	-	TGTGCCAGCAGCTTAGGACTAGCGGGGGGAGATACGCAGTATTTT	CASSLGLAGGDTQYF